The sample holds many counts of the clone carrying this T cell receptor (beta chain). The data stem from a study of T cells after yellow fever vaccination. The CDR3 runs to 15 residues. Trimming left V 6 bases short and J 1 base short, with 12 bases between. Germline V gene sequence: CDR1 KGHSH, CDR2 LQKENI. TCRdb redid the calling of the 5' RACE reads with MiXCR, one entry per CDR3 protein. The table has about 320,000 distinct CDR3 sequences, 3.5% to 4.5% seen once; the top ten hold roughly a fifth. This sequence was found in a young man who received the YFV17D yellow fever vaccine. The rearrangement links TRBV18 to TRBJ2-2; no firm D call. The material was PBMCs, obtained 15 days after the yellow fever booster vaccination. CDR3 coding DNA: TGTGCCAGCTCGCTAGGACGGTGGAACACCGGGGAGCTGTTTTTT. Translating it yields CASSLGRWNTGELFF.